The clone carrying this T cell receptor (beta chain) occurred once. Antigen specificity is unknown. This record belongs to a study of cytomegalovirus exposure and HLA in healthy donors. Study outcomes and limitations: A previous analysis found most TCR beta V segments productive roughly 90% or roughly 30% of the time. In vitro, a few CMV-associated chains proved specific for CMV antigens.

60 Vbeta and 13 Jbeta primers were used in PCR. Here immunoSEQ multiplex PCR was the method, and the copy in TCRdb shows in-frame clones only, minus some. The profile covers 100,000 or so clones, with 65% to 75% appearing a single time and around 1.9% taken by the ten largest. Sequencing was done on a sample of PBMCs. The sequence derives from a woman between 40 and 55 years old in good health and CMV-seronegative.

CDR3 sequence: CASSQDFQGSPEAFF. The DNA of the CDR3 is TGTGCCAGCAGCCAAGATTTCCAGGGGAGTCCTGAAGCTTTCTTT. This rearrangement joins TRBV4-2 to TRBJ1-1, with D possibly TRBD1 on 6 matching bases. Deletions cut 0 bases from V and 6 bases from J, with 14 bases between. The CDR3 is 15 amino acids. Germline CDR1 LGHNA, CDR2 YNFKEQ.